One sample yielded the 2 T cell receptor beta chains listed below, sequenced in a study of control samples from healthy donors and cancer patients. The repertoire was sequenced with immunoSEQ multiplex PCR; TCRdb's copy has only in-frame clones and lacks some. The table has more than 110,000 clones, around nine tenths seen once. The sample taken for sequencing was blood. The receptors here all came from a man between 25 and 39 years old in good health.

The gene calls are TRBV3-1 (or the pseudogene TRBV3-2) and TRBJ1-1, with D maybe TRBD1 (6 bases). The CDR3 runs to 15 residues. Germline loops: CDR1 LGHDT, CDR2 YNNKEL (reference sequence). V lost 2 bases and J lost 3, with 13 bases in between. The CDR3 DNA follows: TGTGCCAGCAGCCAACCCCCGGGGGCGTACACTGAAGCTTTCTTT. Its translation: CASSQPPGAYTEAFF.

This CDR3 reads CASSLGTVVYEQYF. The DNA of the CDR3 is TGCGCCAGCAGCTTAGGGACAGTGGTGTACGAGCAGTACTTC. The J gene is TRBJ2-7, the V gene TRBV5-1; 7 positions match TRBD1. Germline trimming cut 2 bases from V and 4 bases from J; bases unmatched to any gene: 6. Germline CDR1 is SGHRS and CDR2 is YFSETQ. The CDR3 length is 14 residues.